This T cell receptor beta chain was captured in a study of T cell responses to AZD1222 COVID-19 vaccine. Study outcomes and limitations: Mostly white British, mostly female donors; authors suggested clonal diversity may be underestimated. The study identified only a handful of AZD1222 recipients as seropositive at baseline. Nearly half of spike-specific TCRs reportedly go after variant regions that carry no mutations.

The study pooled second doses at about 4 or about 12 weeks. This CDR3 is built from 15 residues. CDR1 SGHTA and CDR2 FQGNSA come from the germline V gene. The V gene end was trimmed by 7 bases and the J gene end by 4 bases; junction bases not matched to a gene: 4. Data came from immunoSEQ multiplex PCR; TCRdb stores just in-frame clones and leaves some out. The table shows 150,000 to 200,000 clones, with around 94% occurring only once. This clone came up once. Its antigen is as yet unknown. The chain recombines TRBV7-2 with TRBJ2-7, with 16 bases lining up with TRBD2. The sequence was collected from an adult who received the AZD1222 COVID-19 vaccine. The sequencing here drew on peripheral blood, taken 28 days after the second AZD1222 dose. CDR3 nucleotide sequence: TGTGCCAGCATGTCGGGACTAGCGGGAGGGTACGAGCAGTACTTC. This translates into CASMSGLAGGYEQYF.